Listed below are T cell receptor beta chains from one sample, sequenced in a study of identical twins. TCRdb fed the 5' RACE reads into MiXCR, producing one record per CDR3 protein. The table lists some 460,000 distinct CDR3 sequences, about 14% of them singletons. Separately, the same data were catalogued under a study of yellow fever vaccine responses in identical twins.

The sequenced material came from CD4+ T cells sorted from blood. The receptor set was obtained from a woman aged 18-29 years in good health. CDR3s include the opening cysteine and the closing phenylalanine or tryptophan. Each record gives: D gene, clone size, J gene, V gene, CDR3 protein, CDR3 DNA. A D gene is named only where the DNA matches it firmly. Not all rows give a size; the values are once, few, many and, for expanded clones, a class.

>-|-|TRBJ2-3|TRBV5-1
CASRTGSSTDTQYF
TGCGCCAGCAGAACAGGTTCTAGCACAGATACGCAGTATTTT
>-|-|TRBJ2-6|TRBV3-1
CASSQVTPRSGANVLTF
TGTGCCAGCAGCCAAGTAACCCCCAGGTCTGGGGCCAACGTCCTGACTTTC
>TRBD2|-|TRBJ2-3|TRBV5-1
CASSLAGSGRDTQYF
TGCGCCAGCAGCTTGGCAGGTAGCGGGAGAGATACGCAGTATTTT
>TRBD2|few|TRBJ2-1|TRBV6-2/TRBV6-3
CASGQRPRLAGNEQFF
TGTGCCAGCGGCCAACGACCTAGACTAGCGGGAAATGAGCAGTTCTTC
>TRBD2|-|TRBJ2-2|TRBV5-1
CASRPGLVDVSGELFF
TGCGCCAGCAGACCGGGACTAGTTGACGTATCCGGGGAGCTGTTTTTT
>TRBD2|-|TRBJ2-3|TRBV27
CASSHDQTSGSTDTQYF
TGTGCCAGCAGTCATGACCAGACTAGCGGAAGCACAGATACGCAGTATTTT
>TRBD1|few|TRBJ1-2|TRBV28
CASASDRGLLGYTF
TGTGCCAGCGCTTCGGACAGGGGGCTTCTTGGCTACACCTTC
>TRBD1|-|TRBJ2-7|TRBV3-1
CASSRDRVQEQYF
TGTGCCAGCAGCCGAGACAGGGTGCAGGAGCAGTACTTC
>-|-|TRBJ2-7|TRBV7-2
CASGSGAGNSYEQYF
TGTGCCAGCGGGAGTGGGGCCGGGAACTCCTACGAGCAGTACTTC
>-|few|TRBJ2-1|TRBV2
CATGPNEQFF
TGTGCCACCGGGCCCAATGAGCAGTTCTTC
>-|-|TRBJ2-7|TRBV27
CASSPRADGSYEQYF
TGTGCCAGCAGCCCCCGAGCGGACGGATCCTACGAGCAGTACTTC
>TRBD1|few|TRBJ1-2|TRBV27
CASRQGGTGGNGYTF
TGTGCCAGCCGCCAGGGGGGGACAGGGGGCAATGGCTACACCTTC
>-|-|TRBJ2-7|TRBV5-1
CASSLEQVSYEQYF
TGCGCCAGCAGCTTGGAACAGGTCTCCTACGAGCAGTACTTC
>-|few|TRBJ2-5|TRBV4-2
CASSQDEVQETQYF
TGTGCCAGCAGCCAAGATGAGGTCCAAGAGACCCAGTACTTC
>-|-|TRBJ1-5|TRBV7-2
CASSVNNQPQHF
TGTGCCAGCAGCGTTAACAATCAGCCCCAGCATTTT
>-|-|TRBJ2-1|TRBV20-1
CSAGTGNYNEQFF
TGCAGTGCTGGGACCGGAAACTACAATGAGCAGTTCTTC
>-|-|TRBJ2-7|TRBV28
CASSSPGVRSSYEQYF
TGTGCCAGCAGTTCCCCCGGCGTCAGGAGCTCCTACGAGCAGTACTTC
>-|-|TRBJ1-4|TRBV6-1
CASSRSWTVTTNEKLFF
TGTGCCAGCAGTAGAAGTTGGACAGTCACAACTAATGAAAAACTGTTTTTT
>-|-|TRBJ2-7|TRBV28
CATGTSLYEQYF
TGTGCCACCGGGACTTCCCTATACGAGCAGTACTTC
>-|-|TRBJ1-1|TRBV20-1
CSARVGGNTEAFF
TGCAGTGCTAGAGTAGGAGGTAACACTGAAGCTTTCTTT
>-|many|TRBJ2-3|TRBV29-1
CSVGDSTDTQYF
TGCAGCGTTGGCGACAGCACAGATACGCAGTATTTT
>-|many|TRBJ1-2|TRBV27
CASSFGQGYGYTF
TGTGCCAGCAGTTTTGGGCAGGGGTATGGCTACACCTTC
>-|many|TRBJ2-5|TRBV29-1
CSVVGVETQYF
TGCAGCGTTGTAGGAGTAGAGACCCAGTACTTC
>TRBD2|few|TRBJ2-3|TRBV5-6
CASSLGGAGDVDTQYF
TGTGCCAGCAGCCTGGGTGGAGCGGGAGACGTAGATACGCAGTATTTT
>-|-|TRBJ2-7|TRBV29-1
CSVAETNYEQYF
TGCAGCGTTGCCGAGACCAATTACGAGCAGTACTTC
>TRBD1|-|TRBJ1-6|TRBV6-1
CATHGTGYSPLHF
TGTGCGACCCACGGGACAGGGTATTCACCCCTCCACTTT
>-|few|TRBJ2-5|TRBV11-2
CASSFRQGGGETQYF
TGTGCCAGCAGCTTTAGACAGGGCGGGGGGGAGACCCAGTACTTC
>-|few|TRBJ1-4|TRBV7-9
CASSLGQAGGEKLFF
TGTGCCAGCAGCTTAGGGCAGGCCGGTGGTGAAAAACTGTTTTTT
>-|-|TRBJ2-5|TRBV20-1
CSARQGIYQETQYF
TGCAGTGCTAGACAGGGGATCTACCAAGAGACCCAGTACTTC
>-|-|TRBJ1-1|TRBV29-1
CSVERNTEAFF
TGCAGCGTTGAACGGAACACTGAAGCTTTCTTT
>-|-|TRBJ2-5|TRBV6-2/TRBV6-3
CASRPTGHETQYF
TGTGCCAGCAGACCGACAGGTCACGAGACCCAGTACTTC
>TRBD2|-|TRBJ2-1|TRBV20-1
CSAKTSASYNEQFF
TGCAGTGCCAAGACTAGCGCCTCCTACAATGAGCAGTTCTTC
>TRBD1|-|TRBJ2-5|TRBV24-1
CATSDLGTGQETQYF
TGTGCCACCAGTGATTTGGGGACAGGACAAGAGACCCAGTACTTC
>-|many|TRBJ1-5|TRBV2
CASRGEEANQPQHF
TGTGCCAGCAGGGGGGAGGAGGCGAATCAGCCCCAGCATTTT
>TRBD2|few|TRBJ2-3|TRBV5-1
CASGGGDTDTQYF
TGCGCCAGCGGGGGAGGGGACACAGATACGCAGTATTTT
>TRBD2|few|TRBJ2-1|TRBV6-2/TRBV6-3
CASIFSGSSYNEQFF
TGTGCCAGCATTTTTAGCGGGAGCTCCTACAATGAGCAGTTCTTC
>TRBD2|few|TRBJ2-7|TRBV5-5
CASSLGPLAGGINEQYF
TGTGCCAGCAGCTTGGGACCGCTAGCGGGAGGAATCAACGAGCAGTACTTC
>-|-|TRBJ2-5|TRBV6-6
CASGGLRGETQYF
TGTGCCAGCGGGGGACTTCGGGGAGAGACCCAGTACTTC
>TRBD2|-|TRBJ2-3|TRBV29-1
CSSRLAGVSTDTQYF
TGCAGCTCACGACTAGCGGGGGTTAGCACAGATACGCAGTATTTT
>-|many|TRBJ2-3|TRBV20-1
CSAWGGAALSTDTQYF
TGCAGTGCCTGGGGCGGAGCGGCCCTTAGCACAGATACGCAGTATTTT
>-|few|TRBJ1-1|TRBV28
CASSPLIGLNTEAFF
TGTGCCAGCAGCCCCCTAATAGGCCTGAACACTGAAGCTTTCTTT
>-|-|TRBJ1-3|TRBV20-1
CSAREVQGPGNTIYF
TGCAGTGCTAGAGAGGTGCAGGGACCTGGAAACACCATATATTTT
>-|many|TRBJ2-5|TRBV6-5
CASSQDQETQYF
TGTGCCAGCAGTCAGGACCAAGAGACCCAGTACTTC
>-|few|TRBJ2-7|TRBV20-1
CSSLVTENEQYF
TGCAGTTCCTTGGTCACTGAAAATGAGCAGTACTTC
>TRBD2|-|TRBJ2-1|TRBV7-2
CASSQNGGYNEQFF
TGTGCCAGCAGCCAAAACGGGGGGTACAATGAGCAGTTCTTC